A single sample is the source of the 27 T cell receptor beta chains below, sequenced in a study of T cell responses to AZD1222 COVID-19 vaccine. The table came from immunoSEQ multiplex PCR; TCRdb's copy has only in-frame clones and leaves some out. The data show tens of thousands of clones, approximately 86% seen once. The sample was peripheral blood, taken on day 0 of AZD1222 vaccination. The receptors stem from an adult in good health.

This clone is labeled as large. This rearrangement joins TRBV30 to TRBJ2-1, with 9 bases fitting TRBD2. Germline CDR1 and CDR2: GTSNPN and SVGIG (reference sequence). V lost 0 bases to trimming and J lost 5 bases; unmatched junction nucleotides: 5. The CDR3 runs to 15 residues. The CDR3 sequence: CAWSVVGTSHNEQFF. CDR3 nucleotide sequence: TGTGCCTGGAGTGTGGTTGGGACTAGCCACAATGAGCAGTTCTTC.

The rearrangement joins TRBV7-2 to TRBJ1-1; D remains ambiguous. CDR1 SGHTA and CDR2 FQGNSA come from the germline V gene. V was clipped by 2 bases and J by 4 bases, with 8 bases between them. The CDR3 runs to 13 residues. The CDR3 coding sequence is TGTGCCAGCAGCTTAAGTGGTGGCACTGAAGCTTTCTTT. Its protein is CASSLSGGTEAFF.

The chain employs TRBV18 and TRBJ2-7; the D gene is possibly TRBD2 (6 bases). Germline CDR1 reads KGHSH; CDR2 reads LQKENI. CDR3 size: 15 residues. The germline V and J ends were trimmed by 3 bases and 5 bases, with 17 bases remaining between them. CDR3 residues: CASSPAGSPRDEQYF. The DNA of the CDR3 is TGTGCCAGCTCACCTGCGGGGTCTCCTCGGGACGAGCAGTACTTC.

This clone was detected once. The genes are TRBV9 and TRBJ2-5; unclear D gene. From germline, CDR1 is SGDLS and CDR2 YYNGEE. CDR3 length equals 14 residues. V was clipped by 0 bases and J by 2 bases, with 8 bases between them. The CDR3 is CASSVGGGQETQYF. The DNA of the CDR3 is TGTGCCAGCAGCGTAGGCGGTGGTCAAGAGACCCAGTACTTC.

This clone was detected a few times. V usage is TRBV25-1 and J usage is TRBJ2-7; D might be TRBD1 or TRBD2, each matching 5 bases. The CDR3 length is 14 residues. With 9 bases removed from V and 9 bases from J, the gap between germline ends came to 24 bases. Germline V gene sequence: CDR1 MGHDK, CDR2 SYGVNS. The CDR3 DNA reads TGTGCCAGTCAGCGGTCGGGACCGATAAGGGTGCAGTACTTC. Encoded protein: CASQRSGPIRVQYF.

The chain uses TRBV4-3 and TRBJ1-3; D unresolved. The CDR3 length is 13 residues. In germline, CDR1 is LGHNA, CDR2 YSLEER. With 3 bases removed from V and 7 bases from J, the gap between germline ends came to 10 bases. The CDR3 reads CASSHQVSNTIYF. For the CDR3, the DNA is TGCGCCAGCAGCCATCAGGTATCGAACACCATATATTTT.

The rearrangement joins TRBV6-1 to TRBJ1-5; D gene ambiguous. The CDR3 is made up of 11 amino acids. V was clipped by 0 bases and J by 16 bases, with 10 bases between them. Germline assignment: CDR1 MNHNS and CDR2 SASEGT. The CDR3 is CASSEAETKHF. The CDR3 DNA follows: TGTGCCAGCAGTGAAGCGGAGACCAAACATTTT.

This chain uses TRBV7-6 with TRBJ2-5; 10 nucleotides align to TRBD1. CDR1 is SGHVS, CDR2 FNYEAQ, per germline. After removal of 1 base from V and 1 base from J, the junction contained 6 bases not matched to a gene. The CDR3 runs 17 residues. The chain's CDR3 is CASSLVGTGVGQETQYF. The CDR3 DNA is TGTGCCAGCAGCTTAGTTGGGACAGGGGTGGGCCAAGAGACCCAGTACTTC.

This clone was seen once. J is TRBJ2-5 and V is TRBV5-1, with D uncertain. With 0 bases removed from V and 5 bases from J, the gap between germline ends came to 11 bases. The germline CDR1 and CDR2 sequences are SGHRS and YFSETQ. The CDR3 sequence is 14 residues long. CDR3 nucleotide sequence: TGCGCCAGCAGCTTGGATGCGACGGCGGAGACCCAGTACTTC. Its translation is CASSLDATAETQYF.

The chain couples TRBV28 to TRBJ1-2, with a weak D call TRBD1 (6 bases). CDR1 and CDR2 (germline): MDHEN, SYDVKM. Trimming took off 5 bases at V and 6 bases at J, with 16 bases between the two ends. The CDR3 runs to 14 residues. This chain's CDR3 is CASSGIQGLDGYTF. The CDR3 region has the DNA TGTGCCAGCAGTGGGATACAGGGCTTGGATGGCTACACCTTC.

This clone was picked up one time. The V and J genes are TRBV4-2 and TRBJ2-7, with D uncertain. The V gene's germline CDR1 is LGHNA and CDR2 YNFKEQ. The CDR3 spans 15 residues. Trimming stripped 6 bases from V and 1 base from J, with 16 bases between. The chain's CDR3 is CASSESESGSYEQYF. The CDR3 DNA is TGTGCCAGCAGTGAGAGCGAGTCTGGTTCCTACGAGCAGTACTTC.

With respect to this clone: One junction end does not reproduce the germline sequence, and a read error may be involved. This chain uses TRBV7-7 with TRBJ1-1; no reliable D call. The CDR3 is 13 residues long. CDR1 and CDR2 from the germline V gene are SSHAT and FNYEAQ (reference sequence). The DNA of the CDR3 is TGTGCTAGCAGCTTGAGCGAGAACACTGAAGCTTTCTTT. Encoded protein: CASSLSENTEAFF.

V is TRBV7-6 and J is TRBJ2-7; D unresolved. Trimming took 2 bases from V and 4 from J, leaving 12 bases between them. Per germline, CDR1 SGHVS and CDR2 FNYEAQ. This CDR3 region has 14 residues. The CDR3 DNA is TGTGCCAGCAGCTTACGTCGATCCCAATACGAGCAGTACTTC. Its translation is CASSLRRSQYEQYF.

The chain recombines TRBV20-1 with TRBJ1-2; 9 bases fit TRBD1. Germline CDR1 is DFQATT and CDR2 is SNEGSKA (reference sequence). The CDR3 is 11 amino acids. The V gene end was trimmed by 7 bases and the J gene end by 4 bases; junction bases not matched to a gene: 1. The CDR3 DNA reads TGCAGTGTGGACAGGGGCTATGGCTACACCTTC. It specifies CSVDRGYGYTF.

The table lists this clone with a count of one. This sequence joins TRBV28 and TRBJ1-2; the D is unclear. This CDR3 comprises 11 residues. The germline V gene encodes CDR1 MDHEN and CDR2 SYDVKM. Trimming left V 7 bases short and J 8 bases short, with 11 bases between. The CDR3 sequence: CASTDLWGYTF. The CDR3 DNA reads TGTGCCAGCACCGACCTTTGGGGCTACACCTTC.

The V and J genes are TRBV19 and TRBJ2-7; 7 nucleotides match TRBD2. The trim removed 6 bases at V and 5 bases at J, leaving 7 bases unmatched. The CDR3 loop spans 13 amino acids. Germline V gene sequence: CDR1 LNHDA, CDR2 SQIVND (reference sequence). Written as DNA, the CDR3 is TGTGCCAGTAGCGGCGGGGGTCCCAACGAGCAGTACTTC. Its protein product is CASSGGGPNEQYF.

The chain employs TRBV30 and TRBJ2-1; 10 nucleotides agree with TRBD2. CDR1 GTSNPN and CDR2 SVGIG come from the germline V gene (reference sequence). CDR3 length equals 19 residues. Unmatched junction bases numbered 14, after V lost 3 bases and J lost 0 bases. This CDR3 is CAWSHTSGDGWSSYNEQFF. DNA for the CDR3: TGTGCCTGGAGCCATACTAGCGGGGACGGATGGAGCTCCTACAATGAGCAGTTCTTC. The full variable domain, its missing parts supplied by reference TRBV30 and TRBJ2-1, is SQTIHQWPATLVQPVGSPLSLECTVEGTSNPNLYWYRQAAGRGLQLLFYSVGIGQISSEVPQNLSASRPQDRQFILSSKKLLLSDSGFYLCAWSHTSGDGWSSYNEQFFGPGTRLTVL.

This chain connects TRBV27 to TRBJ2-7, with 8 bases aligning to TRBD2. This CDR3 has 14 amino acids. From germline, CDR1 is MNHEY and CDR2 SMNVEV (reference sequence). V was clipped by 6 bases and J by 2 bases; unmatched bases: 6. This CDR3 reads CASSPLAGTYEQYF. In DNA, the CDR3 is TGTGCCAGCAGCCCCTTAGCGGGAACCTACGAGCAGTACTTC.

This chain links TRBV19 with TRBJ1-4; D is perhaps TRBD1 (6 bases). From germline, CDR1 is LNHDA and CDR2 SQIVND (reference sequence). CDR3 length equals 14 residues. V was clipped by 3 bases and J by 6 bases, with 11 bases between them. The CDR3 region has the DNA TGTGCCAGTAGTATCCAGGGGTCTGATGAAAAACTGTTTTTT. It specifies CASSIQGSDEKLFF.

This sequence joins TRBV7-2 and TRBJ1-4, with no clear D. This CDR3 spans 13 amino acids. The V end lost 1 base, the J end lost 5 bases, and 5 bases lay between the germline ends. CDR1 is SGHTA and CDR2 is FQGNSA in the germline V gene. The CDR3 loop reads CASSLEMNEKLFF. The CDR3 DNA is TGTGCCAGCAGCTTAGAGATGAATGAAAAACTGTTTTTT.

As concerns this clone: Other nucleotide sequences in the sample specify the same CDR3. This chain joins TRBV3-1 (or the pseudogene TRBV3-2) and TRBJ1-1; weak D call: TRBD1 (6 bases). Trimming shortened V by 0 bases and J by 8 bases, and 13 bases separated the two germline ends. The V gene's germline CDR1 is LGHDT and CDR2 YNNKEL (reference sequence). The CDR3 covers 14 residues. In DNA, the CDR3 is TGTGCCAGCAGCCAAGATGCCGGGACACCAGAAGCTTTCTTT. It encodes CASSQDAGTPEAFF.

The CDR3 protein is CASSADRVGYGYTF. The CDR3 region has the DNA TGTGCCAGCAGCGCAGACAGGGTGGGCTATGGCTACACCTTC. This chain links TRBV7-6 with TRBJ1-2, with TRBD1 matching 7 bases. J lost 4 bases, V lost 5 bases, and 7 bases had no gene match. This CDR3 has 14 amino acids. Germline V gene data show CDR1 as SGHVS and CDR2 as FNYEAQ.

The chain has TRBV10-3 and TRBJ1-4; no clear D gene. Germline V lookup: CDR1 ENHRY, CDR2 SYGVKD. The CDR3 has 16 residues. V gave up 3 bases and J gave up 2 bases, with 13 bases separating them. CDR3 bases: TGTGCCATCAGTGACTGGGGAGGGAGGACTAATGAAAAACTGTTTTTT. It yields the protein CAISDWGGRTNEKLFF.

CDR3 nucleotide sequence: TGTGCCAGCAGCTTCCAGACAGGGGAGCAGCCCCAGCATTTT. This sequence encodes CASSFQTGEQPQHF. The V call is TRBV7-8, the J call TRBJ1-5; 8 nucleotides agree with TRBD1. Unmatched junction bases numbered 5, after V lost 3 bases and J lost 7 bases. The CDR3 spans 14 residues. Germline CDR1 SGHVS, CDR2 FQNEAQ. The full variable domain, completed using reference TRBV7-8 and TRBJ1-5, is GAGVSQSPRYKVAKRGQDVALRCDPISGHVSLFWYQQALGQGPEFLTYFQNEAQLDKSGLPSDRFFAERPEGSVSTLKIQRTQQEDSAVYLCASSFQTGEQPQHFGDGTRLSIL.

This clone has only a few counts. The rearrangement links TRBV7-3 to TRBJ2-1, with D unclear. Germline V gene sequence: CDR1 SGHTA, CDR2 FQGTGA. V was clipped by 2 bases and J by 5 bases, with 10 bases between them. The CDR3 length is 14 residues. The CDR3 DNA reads TGTGCCAGCAGCTTAGATGGTAACAACAATGAGCAGTTCTTC. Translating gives CASSLDGNNNEQFF.

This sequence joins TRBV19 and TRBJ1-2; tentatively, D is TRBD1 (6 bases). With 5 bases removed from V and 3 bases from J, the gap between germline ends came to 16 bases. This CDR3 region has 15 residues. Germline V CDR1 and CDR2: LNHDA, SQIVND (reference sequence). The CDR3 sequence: CASSPSRGHHYGYTF. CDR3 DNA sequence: TGTGCCAGTAGTCCCAGTCGGGGGCACCACTATGGCTACACCTTC. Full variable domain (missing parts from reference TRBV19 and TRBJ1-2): DGGITQSPKYLFRKEGQNVTLSCEQNLNHDAMYWYRQDPGQGLRLIYYSQIVNDFQKGDIAEGYSVSREKKESFPLTVTSAQKNPTAFYLCASSPSRGHHYGYTFGSGTRLTVV.

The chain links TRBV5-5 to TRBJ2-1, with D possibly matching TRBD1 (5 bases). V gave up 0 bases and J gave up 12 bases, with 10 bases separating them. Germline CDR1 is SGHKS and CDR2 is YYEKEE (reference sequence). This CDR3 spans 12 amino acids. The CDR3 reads CASSLVAGRQFF. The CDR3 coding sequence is TGTGCCAGCAGCTTGGTGGCAGGGCGGCAGTTCTTC.